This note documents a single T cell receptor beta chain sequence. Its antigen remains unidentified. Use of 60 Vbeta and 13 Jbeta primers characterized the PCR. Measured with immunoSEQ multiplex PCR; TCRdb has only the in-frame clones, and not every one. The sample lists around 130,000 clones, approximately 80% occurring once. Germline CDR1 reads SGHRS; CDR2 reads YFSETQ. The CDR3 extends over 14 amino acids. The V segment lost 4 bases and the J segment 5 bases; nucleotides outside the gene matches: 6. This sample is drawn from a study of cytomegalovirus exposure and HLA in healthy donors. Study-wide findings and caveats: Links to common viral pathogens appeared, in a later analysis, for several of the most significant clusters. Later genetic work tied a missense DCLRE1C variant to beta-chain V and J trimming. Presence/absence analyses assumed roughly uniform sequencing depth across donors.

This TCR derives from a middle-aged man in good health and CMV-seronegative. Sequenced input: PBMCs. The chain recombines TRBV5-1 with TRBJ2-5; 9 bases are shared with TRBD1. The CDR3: CASSPGTGWETQYF. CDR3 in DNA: TGCGCCAGCAGCCCCGGGACAGGGTGGGAGACCCAGTACTTC.